A single sample gave rise to the 14 T cell receptor beta chains below, sequenced in a study of post-analysis software for immune sequencing data. Study-wide results and limits: Patients used four to six TRBV segments, including TRBV5-6, TRBV5-1 and TRBV20-1, more often than controls.

These receptors are not linked to any known antigen. Unique-molecular-identifier-tagged TCR beta cDNA libraries were used. Using its own MiXCR run on the PCR reads, TCRdb lists one record per CDR3 protein. The sample consists of some 700,000 distinct CDR3 sequences, 55% to 70% of them appearing once. Source material: blood. The receptor set was obtained from a girl aged 2 to 10 with multiple sclerosis.

The chain joins TRBV7-9 to TRBJ1-1; D unclear. V shed 4 bases and J shed 6 bases, with 12 bases lying between them. The CDR3 spans 13 residues. Germline V lookup: CDR1 SEHNR, CDR2 FQNEAQ (reference sequence). In DNA, the CDR3 is TGTGCCAGCAGCTCCGAAGGGCTTGCTGAAGCTTTCTTT. Its translation: CASSSEGLAEAFF.

In its sample, this clonotype was seen a few times. The gene calls are TRBV20-1 and TRBJ2-3; D uncertain. The CDR3 is made up of 13 amino acids. Germline CDR1 is DFQATT and CDR2 is SNEGSKA (reference sequence). Trimming left V 6 bases short and J 5 bases short, with 15 bases between. CDR3 sequence (DNA): TGCAGTGCCAACCTACACCTTAAAGATACGCAGTATTTT. Amino acid sequence: CSANLHLKDTQYF.

This clonotype was observed once. The chain uses TRBV11-2 and TRBJ1-2, with D perhaps matching TRBD1 (5 bases). The V end was cut by 5 bases, the J end by 0 bases, with 10 bases between. The CDR3 has 14 amino acids. Germline loops: CDR1 SGHAT, CDR2 FQNNGV. The CDR3 coding sequence is TGTGCCAGCAGCATGGGACTTACTAACTATGGCTACACCTTC. It yields the protein CASSMGLTNYGYTF.

The chain combines TRBV19 with TRBJ2-1; D is unclear. V lost 0 bases, J lost 7 bases, and 4 bases lay in between. The CDR3 totals 12 residues. Germline CDR1 and CDR2: LNHDA and SQIVND (reference sequence). In DNA form, the CDR3 reads TGTGCCAGTAGTATAGATTCGAATGAGCAGTTCTTC. Its translation is CASSIDSNEQFF.

The rearrangement joins TRBV3-1 to TRBJ2-1; the match to TRBD1 covers 9 bases. The CDR3 has 14 residues. V lost 2 bases and J lost 9; bases outside the gene matches: 5. Germline lookup yields CDR1 LGHDT and CDR2 YNNKEL (reference sequence). DNA for the CDR3: TGTGCCAGCAGCCAACAGCCGACAGGGGGTGAGCAGTTCTTC. It specifies CASSQQPTGGEQFF.

V gene TRBV5-1 combines with J gene TRBJ2-5; no clear D gene. Per germline, CDR1 SGHRS and CDR2 YFSETQ. The V and J ends lost 0 bases and 4 bases respectively, with 13 bases between them. This CDR3 comprises 15 residues. The CDR3 DNA follows: TGCGCCAGCAGCTTGGGCTCGCTCCCAGCAGAGACCCAGTACTTC. It codes for CASSLGSLPAETQYF.

This sequence joins TRBV5-1 and TRBJ1-1, with TRBD1 as a possible D gene (6 bases). The CDR3 runs to 17 residues. Germline values: CDR1 SGHRS, CDR2 YFSETQ. V was cut by 4 bases and J by 0 bases, with 19 bases left in between. The CDR3 region is CASSMKRQERMNTEAFF. The CDR3 DNA follows: TGCGCCAGCAGCATGAAGCGACAGGAACGGATGAACACTGAAGCTTTCTTT. Full variable domain (missing parts from reference TRBV5-1 and TRBJ1-1): KAGVTQTPRYLIKTRGQQVTLSCSPISGHRSVSWYQQTPGQGLQFLFEYFSETQRNKGNFPGRFSGRQFSNSRSEMNVSTLELGDSALYLCASSMKRQERMNTEAFFGQGTRLTVV.

The rearrangement joins TRBV7-6 to TRBJ1-1; 7 bases line up with TRBD1. There are 15 residues in the CDR3. Trimming at V came to 4 bases and at J to 8 bases, leaving 13 bases not matched to a gene. From germline, CDR1 is SGHVS and CDR2 FNYEAQ. This chain's CDR3 is CASSSGRQGTREAFF. The CDR3 DNA sequence: TGTGCCAGCAGCTCGGGAAGACAGGGAACCAGAGAAGCTTTCTTT.

A few counts support this clonotype. The chain combines TRBV29-1 with TRBJ1-1; TRBD1 is a possible D gene (5 bases). The length of the CDR3 is 13 residues. The germline gives CDR1 SQVTM, CDR2 ANQGSEA. V dropped 6 bases and J dropped 0 bases, with 11 bases sitting between them. The CDR3 bases are TGCAGCGTGCAGGGAAGATTGAACACTGAAGCTTTCTTT. Translating gives CSVQGRLNTEAFF.

V gene TRBV4-3 combines with J gene TRBJ2-5; 11 bases match TRBD2. The V gene end was trimmed by 0 bases and the J gene end by 5 bases; junction bases not matched to a gene: 11. Germline V gene sequence: CDR1 LGHNA, CDR2 YSLEER. CDR3 length: 18 amino acids. The CDR3 spells CASSQEWNSGGAGETQYF. Here the CDR3 DNA reads TGCGCCAGCAGCCAAGAGTGGAATAGCGGGGGGGCCGGGGAGACCCAGTACTTC.

The chain couples TRBV7-9 to TRBJ2-1, with 7 nucleotides matching TRBD2. The CDR3 sequence is 20 residues long. Germline lookup yields CDR1 SEHNR and CDR2 FQNEAQ (reference sequence). V gave up 5 bases and J gave up 8 bases; unmatched junction bases: 27. The CDR3 coding sequence is TGTGCCAGCAGCCCTGTGGGCCCTAAGGCGGGGGATTTAAGATGGCATGAGCAGTTCTTC. This sequence encodes CASSPVGPKAGDLRWHEQFF.

The chain employs TRBV5-5 and TRBJ1-1; D unclear. The CDR3 has 14 residues. CDR1 is SGHKS and CDR2 is YYEKEE in the germline V gene (reference sequence). Trimming left V 0 bases short and J 8 bases short, with 14 bases between. The CDR3 bases are TGTGCCAGCAGCTTGGGCCCACCTAGTATGGAAGCTTTCTTT. Amino acid sequence: CASSLGPPSMEAFF.

The chain recombines TRBV20-1 with TRBJ2-1, with TRBD2 matching 10 bases. Germline lookup yields CDR1 DFQATT and CDR2 SNEGSKA (reference sequence). The CDR3 is 15 amino acids. The trim removed 6 bases at V and 4 bases at J, leaving 9 bases unmatched. The CDR3 is CSAARGTSDYNEQFF. CDR3 in DNA: TGCAGTGCAGCCCGGGGGACTAGCGATTACAATGAGCAGTTCTTC.

In its sample, this clonotype was seen a few times. The chain couples TRBV6-5 to TRBJ2-5, with no clear D. Trimming took 6 bases from V and 5 from J, leaving 16 bases between them. CDR3 length: 14 residues. Germline V gives CDR1 MNHEY, CDR2 SVGAGI. In nucleotides, the CDR3 is TGTGCCAGCAGGACGTTGGACGGCCGCGAGACCCAGTACTTC. Protein: CASRTLDGRETQYF.